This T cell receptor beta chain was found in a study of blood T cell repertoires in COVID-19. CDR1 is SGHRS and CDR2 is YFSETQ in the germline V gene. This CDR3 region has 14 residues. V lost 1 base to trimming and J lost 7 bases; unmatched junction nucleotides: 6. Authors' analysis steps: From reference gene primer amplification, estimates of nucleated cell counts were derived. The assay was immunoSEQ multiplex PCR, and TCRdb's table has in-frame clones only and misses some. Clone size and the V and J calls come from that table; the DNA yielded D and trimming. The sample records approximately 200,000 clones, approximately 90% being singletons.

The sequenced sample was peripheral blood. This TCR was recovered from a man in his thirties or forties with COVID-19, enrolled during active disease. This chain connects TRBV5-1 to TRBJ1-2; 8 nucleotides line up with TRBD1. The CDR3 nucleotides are TGCGCCAGCAGCTTGCGAACAGGGGGTTCTGGCTACACCTTC. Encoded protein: CASSLRTGGSGYTF.